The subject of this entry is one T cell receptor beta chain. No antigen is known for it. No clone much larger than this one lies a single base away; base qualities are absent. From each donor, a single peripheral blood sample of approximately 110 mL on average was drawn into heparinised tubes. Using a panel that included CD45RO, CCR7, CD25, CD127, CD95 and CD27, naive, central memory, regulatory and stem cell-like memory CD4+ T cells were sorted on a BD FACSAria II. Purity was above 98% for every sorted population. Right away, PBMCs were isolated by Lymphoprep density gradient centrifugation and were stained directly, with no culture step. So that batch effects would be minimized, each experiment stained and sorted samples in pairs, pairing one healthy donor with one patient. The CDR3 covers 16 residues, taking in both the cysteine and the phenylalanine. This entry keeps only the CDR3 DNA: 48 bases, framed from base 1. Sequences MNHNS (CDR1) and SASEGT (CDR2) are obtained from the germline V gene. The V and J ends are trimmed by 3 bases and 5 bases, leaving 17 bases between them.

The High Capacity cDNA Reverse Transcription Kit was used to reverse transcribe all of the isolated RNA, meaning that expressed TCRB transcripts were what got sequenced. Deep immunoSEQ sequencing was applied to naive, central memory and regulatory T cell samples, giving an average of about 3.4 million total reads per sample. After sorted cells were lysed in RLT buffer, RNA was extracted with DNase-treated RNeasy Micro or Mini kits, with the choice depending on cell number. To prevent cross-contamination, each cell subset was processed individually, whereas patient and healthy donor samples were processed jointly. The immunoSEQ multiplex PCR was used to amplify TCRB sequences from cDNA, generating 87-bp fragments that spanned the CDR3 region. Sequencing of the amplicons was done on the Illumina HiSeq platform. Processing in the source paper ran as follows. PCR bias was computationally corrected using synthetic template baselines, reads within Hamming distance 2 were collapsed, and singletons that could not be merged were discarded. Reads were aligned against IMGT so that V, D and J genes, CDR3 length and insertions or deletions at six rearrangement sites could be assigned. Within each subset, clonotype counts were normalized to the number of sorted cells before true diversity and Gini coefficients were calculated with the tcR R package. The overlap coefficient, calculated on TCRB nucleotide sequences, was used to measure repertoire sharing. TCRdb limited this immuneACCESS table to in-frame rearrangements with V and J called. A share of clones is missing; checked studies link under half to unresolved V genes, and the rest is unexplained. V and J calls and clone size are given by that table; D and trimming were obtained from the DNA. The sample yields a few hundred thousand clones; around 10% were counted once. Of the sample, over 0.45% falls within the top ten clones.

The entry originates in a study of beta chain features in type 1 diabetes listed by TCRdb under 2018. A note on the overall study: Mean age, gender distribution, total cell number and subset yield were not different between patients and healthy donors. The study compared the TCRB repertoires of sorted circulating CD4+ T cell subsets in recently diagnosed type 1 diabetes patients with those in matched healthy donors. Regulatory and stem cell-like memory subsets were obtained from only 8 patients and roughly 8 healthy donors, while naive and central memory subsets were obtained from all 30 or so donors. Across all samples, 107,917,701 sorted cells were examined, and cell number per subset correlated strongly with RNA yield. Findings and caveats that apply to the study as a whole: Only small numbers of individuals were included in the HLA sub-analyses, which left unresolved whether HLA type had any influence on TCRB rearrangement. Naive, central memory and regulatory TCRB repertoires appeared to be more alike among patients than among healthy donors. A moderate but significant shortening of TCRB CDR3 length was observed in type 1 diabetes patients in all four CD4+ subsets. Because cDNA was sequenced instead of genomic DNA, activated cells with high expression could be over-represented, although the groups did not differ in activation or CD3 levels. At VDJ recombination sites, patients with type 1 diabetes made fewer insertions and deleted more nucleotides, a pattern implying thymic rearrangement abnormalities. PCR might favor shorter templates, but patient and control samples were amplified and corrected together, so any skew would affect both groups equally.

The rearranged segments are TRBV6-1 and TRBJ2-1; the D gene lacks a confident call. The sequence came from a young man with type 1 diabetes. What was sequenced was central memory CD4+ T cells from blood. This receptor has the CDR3 CASSDEAVGSDNEQFF. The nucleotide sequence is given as TGTGCCAGCAGTGACGAGGCAGTGGGGTCCGACAATGAGCAGTTCTTC.